The sequence of this T cell receptor (beta chain) was determined in a study of T cells after yellow fever vaccination. Study-wide points: The secondary T-cell response peaked on day 5, not day 15, but was weaker.

Concerning this clonotype: What it binds is not known.

MiXCR, applied by TCRdb to the 5' RACE reads, yields one record per CDR3 protein. The sample lists about 630,000 distinct CDR3 sequences, roughly 12% occurring once. This CDR3 has 17 amino acids. V shed 5 bases and J shed 2 bases, with 19 bases lying between them. In germline, CDR1 is SGHTA, CDR2 FQGNSA. V gene TRBV7-2 combines with J gene TRBJ1-5; TRBD1 might be the D (5 bases). This TCR came from a man aged 30 to 45 who received the YFV17D yellow fever vaccine. The sample in question was PBMCs, obtained on the day of the yellow fever booster vaccination. The CDR3: CASSPRQGDHGNQPQHF. DNA for the CDR3: TGTGCCAGCAGCCCCCGGCAGGGAGATCATGGCAATCAGCCCCAGCATTTT.